This is a list of T cell receptor beta chains from one sample in a study of blood T cells in healthy people across ages. MiXCR was run by TCRdb on the 5' RACE reads, yielding one entry per CDR3 protein. The table shows 1.5 million to 2 million distinct CDR3 sequences, with 28% occurring only once. Sample: blood. The source is a woman in her twenties or thirties in good health. Each CDR3 is given with its conserved first and last residue. A D gene is named only where the DNA matches it firmly. The size field is filled for only some rows; it gives once, few, many or a size class.

size | J | V | D | DNA | CDR3
NA | TRBJ2-2 | TRBV5-1 | NA | TGCGCCGGCAGCGCTCCGGGGGAGCTGTTTTTT | CAGSAPGELFF
many | TRBJ2-1 | TRBV6-5 | NA | TGTGCCAGCAGGAGGCTTAACGAGCAGTTCTTC | CASRRLNEQFF
NA | TRBJ1-1 | TRBV30 | NA | TGTACCTGGAGTCCCTTCACGAACACTGAAGCTTTCTTT | CTWSPFTNTEAFF
NA | TRBJ2-5 | TRBV4-1 | TRBD2 | TGCGCCAGCAGCCCAACAATAATAGCGGGGGCGGGGGAGACCCAGTACTTC | CASSPTIIAGAGETQYF
NA | TRBJ1-2 | TRBV20-1 | NA | TGCAGTGCCCGAGATTTCCAGATTGTTCCCTATGGCTACACCTTC | CSARDFQIVPYGYTF
NA | TRBJ2-7 | TRBV6-5 | NA | TGTGCCAGCACCAGGACAATCGGAGAATGGTACTTC | CASTRTIGEWYF
few | TRBJ2-3 | TRBV7-2 | NA | TGTGCCAGCAGCTTAGATGCAGGGAGGTACGATACGCAGTATTTT | CASSLDAGRYDTQYF
few | TRBJ2-1 | TRBV29-1 | TRBD2 | TGCAGCGTTGTTCCAGCGGGGGGAAATGAGCAGTTCTTC | CSVVPAGGNEQFF
NA | TRBJ1-5 | TRBV27 | NA | TGTGCCAGCAGTACTAATCAGCCCCAGCATTTT | CASSTNQPQHF
many | TRBJ2-1 | TRBV2 | TRBD1 | TGTGCCAGCAGCTCCGGGACAGCAGACTACAATGAGCAGTTCTTC | CASSSGTADYNEQFF
NA | TRBJ1-5 | TRBV7-2 | NA | TGTGCCAGCAGCGATTCCGGGCTAGATCAGCCCCAGCATTTT | CASSDSGLDQPQHF
NA | TRBJ2-7 | TRBV12-3/TRBV12-4 | TRBD1 | TGTGCCAGCAGTTTCCAGGGGGTCAAACCAGACGAGCAGTACTTC | CASSFQGVKPDEQYF
NA | TRBJ1-2 | TRBV12-3/TRBV12-4 | NA | TGTGCCAGCAAGGGTGGGGGGCGCTATGACTACACCTTC | CASKGGGRYDYTF
few | TRBJ2-5 | TRBV6-5 | TRBD2 | TGTGCCAGCAGATTGCTGGGGGGGGGTCAAGAGACCCAGTACTTC | CASRLLGGGQETQYF
NA | TRBJ2-1 | TRBV18 | NA | TGTGCCAGCTCACCACTCGGGCGGGCTAGCGTCAATGAGCAGTTCTTC | CASSPLGRASVNEQFF
few | TRBJ1-1 | TRBV28 | TRBD1 | TGTGCCAGCAGTGTGGACAGGGATGACACTGAAGCTTTCTTT | CASSVDRDDTEAFF
few | TRBJ1-2 | TRBV12-3/TRBV12-4 | NA | TGTGCCAGCAGTCTGAGTCAGGTGCATGGCTACACCTTC | CASSLSQVHGYTF
NA | TRBJ2-1 | TRBV9 | TRBD2 | TGTGCCACCGGGAGAGGAGGGACTAGCGAGAACACCGGGGAGCTGTTCTTC | CATGRGGTSENTGELFF
many | TRBJ2-1 | TRBV12-3/TRBV12-4 | NA | TGTGCCAGCAGTTGGGTAAGGGGAAAGGAGCAGTTCTTC | CASSWVRGKEQFF
many | TRBJ1-2 | TRBV5-1 | NA | TGCGCCAGCAGTCCCGGGCCCAGCCCCGTTAACTATGGCTACACCTTC | CASSPGPSPVNYGYTF
many | TRBJ2-4 | TRBV6-2/TRBV6-3 | TRBD2 | TGTACCGGGACTAGCGGGATTATTTGTGAGATGGCCAAAAACATTCAGTACTTC | CTGTSGIICEMAKNIQYF
once | TRBJ2-3 | TRBV28 | NA | TGTGCCAGCAGTTTGTGGTCTGGGTTACTCACAGATACGCAGTATTTT | CASSLWSGLLTDTQYF
many | TRBJ2-5 | TRBV10-1 | TRBD2 | TGCGCCAGCAGCAGCGGGAGTGGGGAGACCCAGTACTTC | CASSSGSGETQYF
NA | TRBJ2-7 | TRBV9 | NA | TGTGCCAGCAGCGTAGGGTTAGGGGATATACCCTACGAGCAGTACTTC | CASSVGLGDIPYEQYF
NA | TRBJ2-5 | TRBV27 | NA | TGTGCCAGCAGAGCTAGCTGGGGGGAGACCCAGTACTTC | CASRASWGETQYF
NA | TRBJ1-5 | TRBV20-1 | NA | TGCAGTGCTAGAGATCAACAGGGCTATAGTGGCAATCAGCCCCAGCATTTT | CSARDQQGYSGNQPQHF
many | TRBJ2-7 | TRBV5-1 | NA | TGCGCCAGCAGCTTGAATCCGGACGGATACGAGCAGTACTTC | CASSLNPDGYEQYF
few | TRBJ2-2 | TRBV20-1 | NA | TGCAGTGCTAGTAGTGGGATTACCGGGGAGCTGTTTTTT | CSASSGITGELFF
many | TRBJ2-5 | TRBV20-1 | NA | TGCAGTGCTAGAGATCACAGCCAGGGAGAGACCCAGTACTTC | CSARDHSQGETQYF